Listed here are 21 T cell receptor beta chains from one sample, sequenced in a study of PD-L1 blockade in urothelial cancer. Time point reported: peripheral blood 6 weeks after treatment start. Generated by immunoSEQ multiplex PCR, the TCRdb table keeps only in-frame clones and is missing some. The top ten hold roughly 2.4% of the sample, which has 100,000 to 150,000 clones, about 82% seen once. Sequenced material: PBMCs, taken around atezolizumab (anti-PD-L1) treatment. The receptors here all came from a man aged 50 to 60 with urothelial cancer.

The J gene is TRBJ1-3, the V gene TRBV6-6, with D unresolved. The germline gives CDR1 MNHNY, CDR2 SVGAGI (reference sequence). The V and J ends lost 6 bases and 1 base respectively, with 10 bases between them. There are 14 residues in the CDR3. CDR3 amino acids: CASSSGGSGNTIYF. The CDR3 bases are TGTGCCAGCAGCTCCGGAGGATCTGGAAACACCATATATTTT.

This clone came up once. The chain joins TRBV11-2 to TRBJ2-2; the match to TRBD2 covers 10 bases. With 6 bases clipped from V and 5 bases from J, the junction kept 9 bases outside the gene matches. Germline loops: CDR1 SGHAT, CDR2 FQNNGV. The CDR3 covers 16 residues. Here the CDR3 reads CASSISGRFTTGELFF. As DNA, the CDR3 is TGTGCCAGCAGTATTAGCGGGAGGTTCACAACCGGGGAGCTGTTTTTT.

The chain combines TRBV5-4 with TRBJ2-5; the match to TRBD1 covers 11 bases. The ends lost 4 bases at V and 3 bases at J; junction bases unmatched: 8. The CDR3 runs 16 residues. CDR1 SGHNT and CDR2 YYREEE come from the germline V gene (reference sequence). The CDR3 nucleotides read TGTGCCAGCAGCCAAAATCCGGGACAGGGGGAAGAGACCCAGTACTTC. Its translation is CASSQNPGQGEETQYF. The variable domain in full, completed from reference TRBV5-4 and TRBJ2-5, reads ETGVTQSPTHLIKTRGQQVTLRCSSQSGHNTVSWYQQALGQGPQFIFQYYREEENGRGNFPPRFSGLQFPNYSSELNVNALELDDSALYLCASSQNPGQGEETQYFGPGTRLLVL.

J is TRBJ2-2 and V is TRBV7-3, with D possibly matching TRBD2 (5 bases). V was trimmed by 5 bases and J by 0 bases, leaving 13 bases between them. CDR3 size: 16 residues. Germline CDR1 SGHTA, CDR2 FQGTGA. The chain's CDR3 is CASSTRGRPNTGELFF. In nucleotides, the CDR3 is TGTGCCAGCAGCACCCGCGGGCGGCCGAACACCGGGGAGCTGTTTTTT.

This chain uses TRBV5-1 with TRBJ1-4; D remains ambiguous. Germline V gene lookup returns CDR1 SGHRS and CDR2 YFSETQ. This CDR3 spans 13 amino acids. Trimming took 5 bases from V and 4 from J, leaving 9 bases between them. Written as DNA, the CDR3 is TGCGCCAGCAGTCGGGGATTTAATGAAAAACTGTTTTTT. Protein: CASSRGFNEKLFF.

V usage is TRBV7-9 and J usage is TRBJ2-7; perhaps TRBD2 as D (5 bases). This CDR3 has 15 residues. The germline CDR1 and CDR2 sequences are SEHNR and FQNEAQ (reference sequence). V was trimmed by 5 bases and J by 5 bases, leaving 19 bases between them. The CDR3 region has the DNA TGTGCCAGCAGCAAAGCGGAGATCCCTCGCCACGAGCAGTACTTC. Translated: CASSKAEIPRHEQYF.

V and J are TRBV2 and TRBJ2-3; D ambiguous. The CDR3 is made up of 14 amino acids. The V and J ends lost 5 bases and 1 base respectively, with 10 bases between them. From germline, CDR1 is SNHLY and CDR2 FYNNEI. CDR3 sequence: CASSLTAGTDTQYF. The CDR3 nucleotides read TGTGCCAGCAGTCTAACGGCGGGCACAGATACGCAGTATTTT.

This rearrangement joins TRBV7-2 to TRBJ1-2; 8 bases align to TRBD1. This CDR3 contains 16 residues. Germline V gives CDR1 SGHTA, CDR2 FQGNSA. V lost 4 bases, J lost 0 bases, and 7 bases stayed unmatched. CDR3 sequence: CASSSTGASTNYGYTF. CDR3 DNA: TGTGCCAGCAGCTCGACAGGGGCCTCCACTAACTATGGCTACACCTTC.

The chain joins TRBV7-9 to TRBJ1-4; a possible D gene is TRBD1 (5 bases). V shed 6 bases and J shed 7 bases, with 15 bases lying between them. Germline V gene sequence: CDR1 SEHNR, CDR2 FQNEAQ (reference sequence). The CDR3 runs to 14 residues. The CDR3 protein is CASSLREGREKLFF. CDR3 bases: TGTGCCAGCAGTCTCAGGGAAGGGCGTGAAAAACTGTTTTTT.

This clone was seen more than once but under ten times. This chain links TRBV29-1 with TRBJ2-5; 12 bases fit TRBD1. The CDR3 is made up of 16 amino acids. V lost 5 bases, J lost 5 bases, and 12 bases stayed unmatched. From germline, CDR1 is SQVTM and CDR2 ANQGSEA. The CDR3 region is CSVKPGQGATGETQYF. CDR3 nucleotides: TGCAGCGTTAAACCGGGACAGGGGGCGACGGGCGAGACCCAGTACTTC. Combining the CDR3 with reference TRBV29-1 and TRBJ2-5 gives the whole variable domain SAVISQKPSRDICQRGTSLTIQCQVDSQVTMMFWYRQQPGQSLTLIATANQGSEATYESGFVIDKFPISRPNLTFSTLTVSNMSPEDSSIYLCSVKPGQGATGETQYFGPGTRLLVL.

This chain joins TRBV18 and TRBJ1-6, with TRBD1 matching 7 bases. V gave up 5 bases and J gave up 3 bases; unmatched junction bases: 4. From germline, CDR1 is KGHSH and CDR2 LQKENI. The CDR3 covers 15 residues. The CDR3 DNA follows: TGTGCCAGCTCATCGGGACAGAACTATAATTCACCCCTCCACTTT. The encoded protein is CASSSGQNYNSPLHF.

CDR3 nucleotides: TGTGCCTGCCGGGTCGCGGGCTCTGGAAACACCATATATTTT. Protein product: CACRVAGSGNTIYF. The chain recombines TRBV30 with TRBJ1-3; D gene ambiguous. V lost 6 bases to trimming and J lost 0 bases, with 12 bases between them. The V gene's germline CDR1 is GTSNPN and CDR2 SVGIG (reference sequence). CDR3 length: 14 residues.

The rearrangement uses TRBV13 and TRBJ2-7; 7 positions agree with TRBD2. The CDR3 is made up of 15 amino acids. Germline V gives CDR1 PRHDT, CDR2 FYEKMQ (reference sequence). V was pared by 1 base and J by 3 bases, with 6 bases of the junction left unmatched. CDR3 DNA sequence: TGTGCCAGCAGCTTAGCCCCTAGCGGAGGCTACGAGCAGTACTTC. It is translated as CASSLAPSGGYEQYF.

J is TRBJ2-1 and V is TRBV15, with D possibly being TRBD1 (6 bases). Germline lookup yields CDR1 LNHNV and CDR2 YYDKDF (reference sequence). V dropped 0 bases and J dropped 7 bases, with 16 bases sitting between them. CDR3 length: 16 residues. CDR3 loop: CATSRDFFRGQNEQFF. CDR3 nucleotides: TGTGCCACCAGCAGAGATTTCTTCCGGGGACAAAATGAGCAGTTCTTC.

The rearrangement joins TRBV7-6 to TRBJ2-1, with D perhaps matching TRBD2 (5 bases). V shed 5 bases and J shed 0 bases, with 23 bases lying between them. The germline V gene has CDR1 SGHVS and CDR2 FNYEAQ. The CDR3 is 19 amino acids. CDR3 DNA sequence: TGTGCCAGCAGCCCCACCGGGATTAGCGTCCATAGCTCCTACAATGAGCAGTTCTTC. Encoded protein: CASSPTGISVHSSYNEQFF.

The chain links TRBV28 to TRBJ2-7; D call uncertain. V lost 2 bases, J lost 9 bases, and 17 bases lay in between. Germline values: CDR1 MDHEN, CDR2 SYDVKM. CDR3 size: 14 residues. The CDR3 sequence is CASSLPSGRRRQYF. The DNA of the CDR3 is TGTGCCAGCAGTTTACCATCAGGCCGCCGGCGGCAGTACTTC.

In DNA form, the CDR3 reads TGTGCCATCAGTGGCTTGGGCGGGACAGTTCGCGATGAGCAGTTCTTC. Translated: CAISGLGGTVRDEQFF. V usage is TRBV10-3 and J usage is TRBJ2-1, with D possibly matching TRBD1 (7 bases). The germline gives CDR1 ENHRY, CDR2 SYGVKD. Deletions cut 4 bases from V and 8 bases from J, with 21 bases between. The CDR3 length is 16 residues.

The rearrangement joins TRBV5-6 to TRBJ2-4; 11 nucleotides line up with TRBD2. Germline CDR1 reads SGHDT; CDR2 reads YYEEEE. The V and J ends lost 3 bases and 3 bases, in that order; junction bases with no gene match: 11. This CDR3 is built from 18 residues. CDR3 in DNA: TGTGCCAGCAGCTATCCCCCTAGCGGGAGGAGGGGCAAAAACATTCAGTACTTC. Amino acids: CASSYPPSGRRGKNIQYF.

The rearrangement uses TRBV29-1 and TRBJ2-7; TRBD2 is a possible D gene (5 bases). The CDR3 consists of 13 residues. CDR1 and CDR2 (germline): SQVTM, ANQGSEA. V dropped 7 bases and J dropped 3 bases, with 16 bases sitting between them. The CDR3 reads CSAVLAGFYEQYF. The CDR3 nucleotides read TGCAGCGCTGTCCTAGCCGGTTTCTACGAGCAGTACTTC.

This chain connects TRBV30 to TRBJ1-6; D gene unclear. The ends were cut back, 1 base at V and 0 bases at J, with 10 bases in the middle. Germline CDR1 GTSNPN, CDR2 SVGIG (reference sequence). The CDR3 covers 16 residues. CDR3 nucleotides: TGTGCCTGGAGTGGACGACACAGCTCCTATAATTCACCCCTCCACTTT. It is translated as CAWSGRHSSYNSPLHF.

This clone has a single count. The chain has TRBV6-1 and TRBJ1-5; 7 bases map to TRBD1. The CDR3 totals 14 residues. Unmatched junction bases numbered 5, after V lost 6 bases and J lost 3 bases. Germline CDR1 is MNHNS and CDR2 is SASEGT. This chain's CDR3 is CASSAGQHNQPQHF. CDR3 DNA sequence: TGTGCCAGCAGCGCGGGACAGCACAATCAGCCCCAGCATTTT.